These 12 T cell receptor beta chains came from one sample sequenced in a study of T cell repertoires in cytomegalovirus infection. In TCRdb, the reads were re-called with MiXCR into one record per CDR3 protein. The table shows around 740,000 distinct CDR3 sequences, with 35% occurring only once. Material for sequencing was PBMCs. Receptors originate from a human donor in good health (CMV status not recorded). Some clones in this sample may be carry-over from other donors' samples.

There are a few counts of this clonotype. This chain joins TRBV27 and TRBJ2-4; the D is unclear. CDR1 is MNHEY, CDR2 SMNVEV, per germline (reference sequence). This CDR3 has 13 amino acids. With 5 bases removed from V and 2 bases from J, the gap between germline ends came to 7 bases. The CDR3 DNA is TGTGCCAGCAGTCCAATCACCAAAAACATTCAGTACTTC. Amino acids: CASSPITKNIQYF.

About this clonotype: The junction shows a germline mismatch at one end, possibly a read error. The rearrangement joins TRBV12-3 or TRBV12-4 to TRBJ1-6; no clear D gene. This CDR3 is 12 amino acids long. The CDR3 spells CASSLAKAPLNF. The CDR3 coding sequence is TGTGCCAGCAGTTTAGCGAAGGCCCCCCTAAACTTT.

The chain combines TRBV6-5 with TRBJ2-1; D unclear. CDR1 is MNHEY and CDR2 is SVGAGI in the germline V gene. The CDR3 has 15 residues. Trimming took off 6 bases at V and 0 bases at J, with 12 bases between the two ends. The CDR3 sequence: CASRMTESSYNEQFF. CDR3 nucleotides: TGTGCCAGCAGAATGACGGAGAGCTCCTACAATGAGCAGTTCTTC.

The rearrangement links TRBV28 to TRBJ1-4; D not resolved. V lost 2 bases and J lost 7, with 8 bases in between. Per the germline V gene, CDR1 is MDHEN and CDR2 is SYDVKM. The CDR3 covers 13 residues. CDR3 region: CASSLLLREKLFF. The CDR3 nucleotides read TGTGCCAGCAGTTTACTTCTTCGTGAAAAACTGTTTTTT.

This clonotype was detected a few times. CDR3 in amino acids: CASSLPDPNTEAFF. In DNA form, the CDR3 reads TGCGCCAGCAGCCTCCCGGACCCGAACACTGAAGCTTTCTTT. This rearrangement joins TRBV5-1 to TRBJ1-1, with D unresolved. The germline V gene has CDR1 SGHRS and CDR2 YFSETQ. Trimming shortened V by 4 bases and J by 1 base, and 11 bases separated the two germline ends. CDR3 size: 14 residues.

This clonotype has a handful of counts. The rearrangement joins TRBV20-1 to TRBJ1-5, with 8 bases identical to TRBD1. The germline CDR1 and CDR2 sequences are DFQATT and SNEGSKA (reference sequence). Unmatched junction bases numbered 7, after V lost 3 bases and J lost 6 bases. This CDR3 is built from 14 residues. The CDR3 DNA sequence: TGCAGTGCTAGGATTGGACAGGGAAGTCAGCCCCAGCATTTT. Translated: CSARIGQGSQPQHF.

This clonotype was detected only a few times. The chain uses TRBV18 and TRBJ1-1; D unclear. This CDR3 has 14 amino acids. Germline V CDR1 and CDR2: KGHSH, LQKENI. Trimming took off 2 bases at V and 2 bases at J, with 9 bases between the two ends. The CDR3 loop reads CASSPETVNTEAFF. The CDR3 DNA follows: TGTGCCAGCTCACCAGAGACGGTAAACACTGAAGCTTTCTTT.

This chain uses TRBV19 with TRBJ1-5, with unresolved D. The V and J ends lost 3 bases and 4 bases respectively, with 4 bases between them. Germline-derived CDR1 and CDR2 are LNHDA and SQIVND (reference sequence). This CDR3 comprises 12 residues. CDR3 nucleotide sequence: TGTGCCAGTAGTATGAAGAATCAGCCCCAGCATTTT. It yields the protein CASSMKNQPQHF.

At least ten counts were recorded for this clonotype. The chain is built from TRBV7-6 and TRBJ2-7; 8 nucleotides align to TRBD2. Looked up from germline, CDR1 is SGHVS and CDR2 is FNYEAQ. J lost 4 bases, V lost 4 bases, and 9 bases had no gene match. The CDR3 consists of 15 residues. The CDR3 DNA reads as TGTGCCAGCAGCTCCCAAGCGGGCGGGGGGTACGAGCAGTACTTC. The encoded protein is CASSSQAGGGYEQYF.

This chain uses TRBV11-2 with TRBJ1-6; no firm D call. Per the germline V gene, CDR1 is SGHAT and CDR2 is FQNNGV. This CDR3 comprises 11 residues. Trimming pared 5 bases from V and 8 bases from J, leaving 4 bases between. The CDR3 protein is CASSTDSPLHF. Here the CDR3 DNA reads TGTGCCAGCAGCACGGATTCACCCCTCCACTTT.

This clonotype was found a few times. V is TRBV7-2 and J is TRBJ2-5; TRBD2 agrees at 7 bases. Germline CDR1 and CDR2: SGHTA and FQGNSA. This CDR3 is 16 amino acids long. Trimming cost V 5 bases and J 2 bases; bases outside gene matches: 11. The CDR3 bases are TGTGCCAGCAGCCAAGGACTAGTAAACGTTCAAGAGACCCAGTACTTC. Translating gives CASSQGLVNVQETQYF.

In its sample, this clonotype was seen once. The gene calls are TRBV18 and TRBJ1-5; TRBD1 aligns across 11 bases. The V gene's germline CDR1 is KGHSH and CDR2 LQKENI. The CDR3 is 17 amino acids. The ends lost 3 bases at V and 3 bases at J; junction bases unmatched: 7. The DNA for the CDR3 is TGTGCCAGCTCACCCGAAAGGGGACAGGGGGACAATCAGCCCCAGCATTTT. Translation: CASSPERGQGDNQPQHF.